The rows below give T cell receptor beta chains drawn from one sample of a study of graft-versus-host responses after intestinal transplantation. These receptors' antigens are unknown. Clones were read by immunoSEQ multiplex PCR, and TCRdb kept only the in-frame ones, dropping some. Among 95,000 to 130,000 clones listed, approximately 90% were seen once. The starting material was unstimulated CD4+ T cells sorted from spleen or lymph node cells, obtained before intestinal transplant. The origin of the receptors is a human donor who received an intestinal transplant. Each CDR3 is given with its conserved first and last residue. The order of the fields is V gene, D gene, J gene, clone size, CDR3 protein, CDR3 DNA. A D gene is named only where the DNA matches it firmly. Clone size appears in some rows only: once, few, many, or a class for an expanded clone.

v_call: TRBV11-2
d_call: .
j_call: TRBJ1-1
clone_size: once
cdr3_aa: CASSLIPRTEAFF
cdr3_nt: TGTGCCAGCAGCTTAATCCCCCGCACTGAAGCTTTCTTT

v_call: TRBV2
d_call: TRBD2
j_call: TRBJ2-3
clone_size: .
cdr3_aa: CASSIAGDTDTQYF
cdr3_nt: TGTGCCAGCAGCATAGCGGGGGACACAGATACGCAGTATTTT

v_call: TRBV7-6
d_call: TRBD1
j_call: TRBJ2-7
clone_size: once
cdr3_aa: CASSRQGAAYEQYF
cdr3_nt: TGTGCCAGCAGCCGACAGGGGGCGGCCTACGAGCAGTACTTC

v_call: TRBV30
d_call: .
j_call: TRBJ1-5
clone_size: few
cdr3_aa: CAWSLRGLSNQPQHF
cdr3_nt: TGTGCCTGGAGTTTACGAGGCCTTAGCAATCAGCCCCAGCATTTT

v_call: TRBV10-3
d_call: TRBD2
j_call: TRBJ2-7
clone_size: .
cdr3_aa: CAISTSPTSGGRNEQYF
cdr3_nt: TGTGCCATCAGCACCTCCCCAACTAGCGGGGGGCGGAACGAGCAGTACTTC

v_call: TRBV5-5
d_call: .
j_call: TRBJ2-7
clone_size: .
cdr3_aa: CASSGIVTFSYEQYF
cdr3_nt: TGTGCCAGCAGCGGCATCGTGACATTCTCCTACGAGCAGTACTTC

v_call: TRBV9
d_call: .
j_call: TRBJ1-6
clone_size: .
cdr3_aa: CASSVGGRYNSPLHF
cdr3_nt: TGTGCCAGCAGCGTAGGCGGCCGCTATAATTCACCCCTCCACTTT

v_call: TRBV10-3
d_call: .
j_call: TRBJ2-7
clone_size: .
cdr3_aa: CAISQKGEGDEQYF
cdr3_nt: TGTGCCATCAGCCAAAAGGGGGAAGGAGACGAGCAGTACTTC

v_call: TRBV5-5
d_call: .
j_call: TRBJ1-2
clone_size: .
cdr3_aa: CASSPGGSYGYTF
cdr3_nt: TGTGCCAGCAGCCCTGGAGGGAGCTATGGCTACACCTTC

v_call: TRBV27
d_call: .
j_call: TRBJ1-4
clone_size: .
cdr3_aa: CASSLREGEKLFF
cdr3_nt: TGTGCCAGCAGTTTAAGAGAGGGTGAAAAACTGTTTTTT

v_call: TRBV5-4
d_call: .
j_call: TRBJ2-3
clone_size: .
cdr3_aa: CASSPRVSTDTQYF
cdr3_nt: TGTGCCAGCAGCCCCAGGGTCAGCACAGATACGCAGTATTTT

v_call: TRBV21-1
d_call: .
j_call: TRBJ1-1
clone_size: .
cdr3_aa: CASSGEGGTDTEAFF
cdr3_nt: TGTGCCAGCAGCGGTGAGGGAGGAACGGACACTGAAGCTTTCTTT

v_call: TRBV5-1
d_call: TRBD2
j_call: TRBJ2-7
clone_size: .
cdr3_aa: CASSSGLAGGYEQYF
cdr3_nt: TGCGCCAGCAGCTCGGGACTAGCGGGAGGCTACGAGCAGTACTTC